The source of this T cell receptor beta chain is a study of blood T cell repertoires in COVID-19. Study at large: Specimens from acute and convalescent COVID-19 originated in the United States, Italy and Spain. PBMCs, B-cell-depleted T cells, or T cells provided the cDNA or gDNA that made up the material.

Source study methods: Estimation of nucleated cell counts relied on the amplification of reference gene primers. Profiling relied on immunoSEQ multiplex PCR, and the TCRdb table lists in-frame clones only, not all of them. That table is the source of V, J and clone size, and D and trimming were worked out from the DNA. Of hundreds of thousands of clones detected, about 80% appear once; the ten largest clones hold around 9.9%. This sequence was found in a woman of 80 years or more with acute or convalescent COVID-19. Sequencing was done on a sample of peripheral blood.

CDR3 sequence reads: CASSIWAGRAGGEQYF. CDR3 DNA sequence: TGTGCCAGTAGTATTTGGGCCGGGAGAGCAGGGGGCGAGCAGTACTTC. The chain employs TRBV19 and TRBJ2-7; D is perhaps TRBD1 (7 bases). This CDR3 is built from 16 residues. V shed 3 bases and J shed 6 bases, with 21 bases lying between them. CDR1 and CDR2 (germline): LNHDA, SQIVND (reference sequence).